This T cell receptor (beta chain) was recorded in a study of T cells in women clearing cervical HPV infection. This CDR3 comprises 13 residues. Germline CDR1 reads PRHDT; CDR2 reads FYEKMQ (reference sequence). The V gene lost 0 bases and the J gene lost 5 bases, with 7 bases spanning the gap. TCRdb's table, derived via immunoSEQ multiplex PCR, lists solely in-frame clones and lacks some. This sample's table reports about 9,200 clones. On this clone itself: The read is 3 residues too short to cover the CDR3 end, so that end is filled in from the germline J gene.

This rearrangement joins TRBV13 to TRBJ1-1; TRBD1 might be the D (5 bases). The clonotype comes from a woman between 18 and 69 years old with a cervical HPV16 infection that either progressed to CIN3+ or cleared (not recorded which). Sequencing input: blood buffy coat. The part of the CDR3 DNA that was read is TGTGCCAGCAGCTTAGGGGGGGGGACTGAA. This translates into CASSLGGGTE. The whole CDR3 sequence is CASSLGGGTEAFF.